One sample yielded the 14 T cell receptor beta chains listed below, sequenced in a study of cytomegalovirus exposure and HLA in healthy donors. This PCR relied on a set of 60 Vbeta primers and 13 Jbeta primers. The method was immunoSEQ multiplex PCR; TCRdb's version includes in-frame clones alone and lacks a portion of them. The sample holds roughly 130,000 clones, 70% to 75% seen once. What was sequenced was PBMCs. The source of these receptors is a middle-aged woman in good health and CMV-seronegative.

The chain is built from TRBV6-4 and TRBJ1-5; D is possibly TRBD1 (5 bases). V was clipped by 2 bases and J by 3 bases, with 8 bases between them. Germline-derived CDR1 and CDR2 are MRHNA and SNTAGT. CDR3 length: 14 amino acids. The CDR3 loop reads CASSDGGNNQPQHF. In DNA, the CDR3 is TGTGCCAGCAGTGACGGGGGGAACAATCAGCCCCAGCATTTT.

The genes are TRBV6-1 and TRBJ2-1; no firm D call. The CDR3 length is 14 residues. Germline CDR1 is MNHNS and CDR2 is SASEGT. V was cut by 4 bases and J by 0 bases, with 7 bases left in between. CDR3 nucleotides: TGTGCCAGCAGTGGGGCTGGCTCCTACAATGAGCAGTTCTTC. Protein sequence: CASSGAGSYNEQFF.

The gene calls are TRBV5-1 and TRBJ2-4; 10 positions match TRBD1. Germline-derived CDR1 and CDR2 are SGHRS and YFSETQ. V shed 4 bases, J shed 2 bases, and the junction held 9 bases outside the gene matches. CDR3 length: 17 amino acids. CDR3 in amino acids: CASSQMTGGLTKNIQYF. The CDR3 DNA sequence: TGCGCCAGCAGCCAAATGACAGGGGGCCTTACCAAAAACATTCAGTACTTC.

The chain joins TRBV18 to TRBJ1-1; D remains unclear. The V end was cut by 2 bases, the J end by 0 bases, with 10 bases between. From germline, CDR1 is KGHSH and CDR2 LQKENI. The CDR3 spans 15 residues. The CDR3 DNA is TGTGCCAGCTCACCAAACGGGTTCATGAACACTGAAGCTTTCTTT. Protein: CASSPNGFMNTEAFF. Based on the CDR3 plus reference TRBV18 and TRBJ1-1, the full variable domain is NAGVMQNPRHLVRRRGQEARLRCSPMKGHSHVYWYRQLPEEGLKFMVYLQKENIIDESGMPKERFSAEFPKEGPSILRIQQVVRGDSAAYFCASSPNGFMNTEAFFGQGTRLTVV.

V usage is TRBV28 and J usage is TRBJ2-3, with D perhaps matching TRBD2 (5 bases). The CDR3 is 14 residues long. CDR1 MDHEN and CDR2 SYDVKM come from the germline V gene. V was trimmed by 5 bases and J by 0 bases, leaving 9 bases between them. The CDR3 reads CASSPTTSTDTQYF. Here the CDR3 DNA reads TGTGCCAGCAGTCCGACTACTAGCACAGATACGCAGTATTTT.

For the CDR3, the DNA is TGCGCCAGCAGCGCCGGACAGGGGTCGGCTAACTATGGCTACACCTTC. The encoded protein is CASSAGQGSANYGYTF. The chain combines TRBV5-1 with TRBJ1-2, with 9 nucleotides matching TRBD1. CDR3 length equals 16 residues. In germline, CDR1 is SGHRS, CDR2 YFSETQ. V shed 4 bases, J shed 0 bases, and the junction held 7 bases outside the gene matches.

The table lists this clone with a few counts. The V call is TRBV2, the J call TRBJ1-1; D gene ambiguous. Germline CDR1 reads SNHLY; CDR2 reads FYNNEI. V lost 6 bases and J 1 base, leaving 12 bases between the germline ends. The CDR3 extends over 14 amino acids. CDR3 amino acids: CASSELQRNTEAFF. CDR3 nucleotide sequence: TGTGCCAGCAGCGAATTACAAAGGAACACTGAAGCTTTCTTT.

A remark on this clone: It is unclear where the CDR3 begins or ends on the DNA, so no DNA is shown, and the CDR3 is as TCRdb lists it. The chain uses TRBV5-4 and TRBJ1-1; the table's D gene call, TRBD1, was not cross checked with the DNA. Germline CDR1 reads SGHNT; CDR2 reads YYREEE (reference sequence). With termini counted, the CDR3 has 13 amino acids. CDR3 region: CASSWGQGTGSFF.

The chain combines TRBV2 with TRBJ1-2; 8 bases fit TRBD1. This CDR3 spans 13 amino acids. Trimming cost V 6 bases and J 8 bases; bases outside gene matches: 8. CDR1 SNHLY and CDR2 FYNNEI come from the germline V gene. In DNA, the CDR3 is TGTGCCAGCAGCCAGACAGGGGCAGGCGGCTACACCTTC. Translated, it gives CASSQTGAGGYTF.

The chain carries TRBV28 and TRBJ2-5, with D maybe TRBD2 (5 bases). The germline V gene encodes CDR1 MDHEN and CDR2 SYDVKM. V was pared by 6 bases and J by 5 bases, with 16 bases between. This CDR3 contains 14 residues. As DNA, the CDR3 is TGTGCCAGCAGCCCCACGGACCCGGGGGAGACCCAGTACTTC. This encodes CASSPTDPGETQYF. Filled out from reference TRBV28 and TRBJ2-5, the complete variable domain reads DVKVTQSSRYLVKRTGEKVFLECVQDMDHENMFWYRQDPGLGLRLIYFSYDVKMKEKGDIPEGYSVSREKKERFSLILESASTNQTSMYLCASSPTDPGETQYFGPGTRLLVL.

This clone was counted a few times. The chain has TRBV5-1 and TRBJ1-4; TRBD1 agrees at 11 bases. The CDR3 consists of 13 residues. V dropped 3 bases and J dropped 10; count of bases not matched to a gene: 2. Per the germline V gene, CDR1 is SGHRS and CDR2 is YFSETQ. CDR3 sequence (DNA): TGCGCCAGCAGCTGGGACAGGGGGGCAAAACTGTTTTTT. Its translation: CASSWDRGAKLFF.

The rearrangement uses TRBV6-6 and TRBJ1-2; no firm D call. Per the germline V gene, CDR1 is MNHNY and CDR2 is SVGAGI (reference sequence). The CDR3 is made up of 15 amino acids. V was trimmed by 8 bases and J by 4 bases, leaving 20 bases between them. CDR3 residues: CASRNPAPGAYGYTF. The CDR3 DNA sequence: TGTGCCAGCCGAAATCCCGCGCCGGGTGCCTATGGCTACACCTTC.

This clone was found once. The chain couples TRBV9 to TRBJ2-1; 8 bases match TRBD1. The CDR3 spans 15 residues. V gave up 3 bases and J gave up 15 bases; unmatched junction bases: 17. Per the germline V gene, CDR1 is SGDLS and CDR2 is YYNGEE. This chain's CDR3 is CASSEDPNRGSPSFF. The DNA for the CDR3 is TGTGCCAGCAGCGAGGACCCGAACAGGGGGTCGCCATCGTTCTTC.

The CDR3 bases are TGTGCCAGCAGCCCCCTACTCCGGGACAGCTACAATGAGCAGTTCTTC. This gives the protein CASSPLLRDSYNEQFF. V and J are TRBV14 and TRBJ2-1; 7 nucleotides align to TRBD1. CDR1 and CDR2 (germline): SGHDN, FVKESK. CDR3 size: 16 residues. V dropped 4 bases and J dropped 3; count of bases not matched to a gene: 9.